The T cell receptor beta chain described here comes from a study of Ad26.COV2.S vaccination and SARS-CoV-2 variants. Germline assignment: CDR1 ENHRY and CDR2 SYGVKD. The CDR3 totals 14 residues. V shed 6 bases and J 0 bases; nucleotides not matched to a gene: 3. The treatment here: 19 received Ad26.COV2.S at low or high dose, single or two shots; about 5 received placebo; per-sample allocation not given. It was on day 63 after the first vaccine or placebo injection that samples were taken. Whoever gave the sample was an adult aged 18-55 years in Boston. Immunization relied on an Ad26 vector, which expressed Wuhan-strain SARS-CoV-2 spike. Data came from immunoSEQ multiplex PCR; TCRdb stores just in-frame clones and leaves some out. The sample contains 510,000 or so clones, 87% of which appear only once.

V usage is TRBV10-3 and J usage is TRBJ2-5; TRBD2 agrees at 8 bases. The sequence was obtained from a person between 18 and 59 years old who received the Ad26.COV2.S COVID-19 vaccine or a placebo. Sequences were derived from peripheral blood, sampled in a trial of Ad26.COV2.S vaccine versus placebo. DNA for the CDR3: TGTGCCATCAGGACTAGCGATGACCAAGAGACCCAGTACTTC. Translated: CAIRTSDDQETQYF.